This T cell receptor beta chain was observed in a study of blood T cell repertoires in COVID-19. The CDR3 sequence is 16 residues long. Germline V gene sequence: CDR1 LGHNA, CDR2 YNFKEQ. V was clipped by 4 bases and J by 6 bases, with 20 bases between them. The data were produced by immunoSEQ multiplex PCR, yet TCRdb's version contains in-frame clones alone and is incomplete. In the table there are around 50,000 clones, more than 75% of which are singletons. This TCR came from a man in his fifties with active COVID-19. V usage is TRBV4-2 and J usage is TRBJ2-3, with a possible D match to TRBD2 (5 bases). Sequencing was carried out using peripheral blood. CDR3 loop: CASSPLIAGFGDTQYF. The CDR3, as DNA: TGTGCCAGCAGCCCACTTATCGCGGGTTTCGGGGATACGCAGTATTTT.